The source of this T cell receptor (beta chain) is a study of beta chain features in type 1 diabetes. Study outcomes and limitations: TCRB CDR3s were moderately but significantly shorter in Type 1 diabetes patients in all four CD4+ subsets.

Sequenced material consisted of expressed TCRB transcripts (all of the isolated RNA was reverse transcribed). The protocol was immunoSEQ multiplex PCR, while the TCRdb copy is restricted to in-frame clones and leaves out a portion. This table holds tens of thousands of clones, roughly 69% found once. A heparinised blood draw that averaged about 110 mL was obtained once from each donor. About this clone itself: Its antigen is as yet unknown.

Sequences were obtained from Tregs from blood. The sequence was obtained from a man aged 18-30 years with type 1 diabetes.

Here the CDR3 DNA reads TGTGCCAGCAGTGCACAGGGGGCATATTCAGATACGCAGTATTTT. This gives the protein CASSAQGAYSDTQYF. The rearrangement uses TRBV6-1 and TRBJ2-3; TRBD1 matches 9 bases. J gave up 4 bases and V 4 bases, and 6 bases lay outside the gene matches. Germline loops: CDR1 MNHNS, CDR2 SASEGT. The CDR3 has 15 amino acids.